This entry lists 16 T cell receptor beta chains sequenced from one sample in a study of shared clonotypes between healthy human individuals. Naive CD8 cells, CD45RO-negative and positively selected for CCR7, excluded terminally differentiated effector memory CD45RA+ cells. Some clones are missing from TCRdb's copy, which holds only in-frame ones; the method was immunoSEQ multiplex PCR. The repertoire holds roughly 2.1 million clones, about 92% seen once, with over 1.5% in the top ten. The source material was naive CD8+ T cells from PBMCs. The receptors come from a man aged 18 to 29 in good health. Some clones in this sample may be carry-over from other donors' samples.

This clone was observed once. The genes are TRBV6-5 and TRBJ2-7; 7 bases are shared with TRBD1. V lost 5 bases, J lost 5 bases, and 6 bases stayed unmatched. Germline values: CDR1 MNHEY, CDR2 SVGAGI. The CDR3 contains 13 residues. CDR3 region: CASSEYRGHEQYF. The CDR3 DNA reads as TGTGCCAGCAGTGAGTACAGGGGACACGAGCAGTACTTC.

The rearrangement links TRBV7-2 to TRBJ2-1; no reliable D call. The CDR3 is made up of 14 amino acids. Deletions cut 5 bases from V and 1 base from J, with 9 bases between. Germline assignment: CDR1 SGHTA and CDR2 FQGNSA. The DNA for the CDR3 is TGTGCCAGCAGCCCAGTTCCATCCTACAATGAGCAGTTCTTC. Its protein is CASSPVPSYNEQFF.

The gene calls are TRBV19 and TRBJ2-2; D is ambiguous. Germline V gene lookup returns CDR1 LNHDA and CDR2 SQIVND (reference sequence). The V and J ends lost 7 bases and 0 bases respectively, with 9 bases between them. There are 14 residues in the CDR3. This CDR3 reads CASIQSPNTGELFF. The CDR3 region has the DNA TGTGCCAGTATTCAGAGCCCGAACACCGGGGAGCTGTTTTTT. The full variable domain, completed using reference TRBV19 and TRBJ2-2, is DGGITQSPKYLFRKEGQNVTLSCEQNLNHDAMYWYRQDPGQGLRLIYYSQIVNDFQKGDIAEGYSVSREKKESFPLTVTSAQKNPTAFYLCASIQSPNTGELFFGEGSRLTVL.

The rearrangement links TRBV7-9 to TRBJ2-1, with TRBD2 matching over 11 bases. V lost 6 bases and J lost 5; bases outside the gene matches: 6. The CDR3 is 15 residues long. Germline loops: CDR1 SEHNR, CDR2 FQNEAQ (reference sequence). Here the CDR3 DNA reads TGTGCCAGCAGTTCCAGACTAGCGGGAAACAATGAGCAGTTCTTC. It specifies CASSSRLAGNNEQFF.

The CDR3, as DNA: TGCACCAGCAGCCAAGTGGGCTACAGGGGGTCACACGAGCAGTACTTC. Encoded protein: CTSSQVGYRGSHEQYF. V gene TRBV1 combines with J gene TRBJ2-7; the table's D call TRBD1 went unverified against the DNA. TRBV1 is termed a pseudogene. This CDR3 is 16 amino acids long.

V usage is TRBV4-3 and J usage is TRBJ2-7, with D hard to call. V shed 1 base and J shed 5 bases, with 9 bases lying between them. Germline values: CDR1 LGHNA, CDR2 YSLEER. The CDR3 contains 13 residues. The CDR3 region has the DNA TGCGCCAGCAGCCAAGGGCGCCGTGACGAGCAGTACTTC. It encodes CASSQGRRDEQYF.

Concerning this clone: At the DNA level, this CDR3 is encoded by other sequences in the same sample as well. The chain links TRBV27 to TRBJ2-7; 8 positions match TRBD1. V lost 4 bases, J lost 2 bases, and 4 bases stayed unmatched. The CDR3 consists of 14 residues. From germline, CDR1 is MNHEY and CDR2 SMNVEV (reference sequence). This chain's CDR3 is CASSSGQGTYEQYF. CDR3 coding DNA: TGTGCCAGCAGTTCCGGACAGGGAACCTACGAGCAGTACTTC.

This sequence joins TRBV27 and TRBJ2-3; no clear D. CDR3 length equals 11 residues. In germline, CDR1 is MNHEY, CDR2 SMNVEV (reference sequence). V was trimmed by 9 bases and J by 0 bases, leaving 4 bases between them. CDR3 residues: CASYSTDTQYF. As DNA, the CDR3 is TGTGCCAGTTATAGCACAGATACGCAGTATTTT.

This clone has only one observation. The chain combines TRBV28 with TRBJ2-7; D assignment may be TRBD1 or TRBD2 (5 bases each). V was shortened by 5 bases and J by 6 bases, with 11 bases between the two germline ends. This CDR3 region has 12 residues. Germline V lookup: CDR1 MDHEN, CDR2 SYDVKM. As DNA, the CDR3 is TGTGCCAGCAGTCGGATGGGGGTCGAGCAGTACTTC. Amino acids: CASSRMGVEQYF.

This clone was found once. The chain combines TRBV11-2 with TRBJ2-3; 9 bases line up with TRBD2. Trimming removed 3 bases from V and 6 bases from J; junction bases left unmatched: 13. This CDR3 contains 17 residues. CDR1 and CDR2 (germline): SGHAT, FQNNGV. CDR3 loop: CASSFIGLAGIGDTQYF. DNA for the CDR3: TGTGCCAGCAGCTTCATCGGTCTAGCGGGAATCGGGGATACGCAGTATTTT.

CDR3 sequence (DNA): TGTGCCAGCAGTTACTCTGACGGGGAGCTGTTTTTT. Its protein product is CASSYSDGELFF. V is TRBV6-5 and J is TRBJ2-2; D gene uncertain. CDR1 is MNHEY, CDR2 SVGAGI, per germline. The CDR3 spans 12 residues. Trimming left V 0 bases short and J 7 bases short, with 3 bases between.

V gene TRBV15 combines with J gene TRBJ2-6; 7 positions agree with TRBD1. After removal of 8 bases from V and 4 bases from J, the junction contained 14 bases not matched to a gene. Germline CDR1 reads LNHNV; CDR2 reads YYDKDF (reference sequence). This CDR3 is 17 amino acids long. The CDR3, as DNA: TGTGCCACCTACGACAGGGTTTCCTCTCTGGGGGCCAACGTCCTGACTTTC. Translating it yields CATYDRVSSLGANVLTF. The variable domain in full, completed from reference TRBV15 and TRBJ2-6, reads DAMVIQNPRYQVTQFGKPVTLSCSQTLNHNVMYWYQQKSSQAPKLLFHYYDKDFNNEADTPDNFQSRRPNTSFCFLDIRSPGLGDTAMYLCATYDRVSSLGANVLTFGAGSRLTVL.

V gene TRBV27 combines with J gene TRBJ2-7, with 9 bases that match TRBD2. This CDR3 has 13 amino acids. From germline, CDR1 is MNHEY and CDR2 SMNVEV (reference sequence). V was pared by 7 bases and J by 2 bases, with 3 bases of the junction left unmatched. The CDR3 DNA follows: TGTGCCAGCAAAGAGCGGGGGGCCTACGAGCAGTACTTC. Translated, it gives CASKERGAYEQYF.

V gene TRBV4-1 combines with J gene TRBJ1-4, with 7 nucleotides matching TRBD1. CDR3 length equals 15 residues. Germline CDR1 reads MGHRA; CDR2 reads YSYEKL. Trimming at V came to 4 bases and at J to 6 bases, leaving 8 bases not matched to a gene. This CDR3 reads CASSPFEGADEKLFF. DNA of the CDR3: TGCGCCAGCAGCCCTTTCGAGGGGGCCGATGAAAAACTGTTTTTT.

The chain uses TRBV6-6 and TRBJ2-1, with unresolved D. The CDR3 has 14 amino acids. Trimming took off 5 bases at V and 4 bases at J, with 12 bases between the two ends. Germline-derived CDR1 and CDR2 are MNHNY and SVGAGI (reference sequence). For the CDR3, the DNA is TGTGCCAGCAGTGAGCGCCCTACATACAATGAGCAGTTCTTC. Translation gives CASSERPTYNEQFF.

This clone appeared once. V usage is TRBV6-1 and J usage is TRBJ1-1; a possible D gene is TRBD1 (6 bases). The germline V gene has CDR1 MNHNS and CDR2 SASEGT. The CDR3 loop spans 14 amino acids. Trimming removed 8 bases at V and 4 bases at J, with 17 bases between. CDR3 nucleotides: TGTGCCAGCCCAGCCCTGCAGGGGAGCACTGAAGCTTTCTTT. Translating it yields CASPALQGSTEAFF.